These 20 T cell receptor beta chains originate from one sample sequenced in a study of blood T cell repertoires in COVID-19. The method was immunoSEQ multiplex PCR; TCRdb's version includes in-frame clones alone and lacks a portion of them. Found here are fewer than 35,000 clones, more than 85% of them singletons; the top ten hold more than 9.5%. Sequencing input: peripheral blood. All receptors come from a human donor in a cohort sampled during active COVID-19.

This chain links TRBV28 with TRBJ1-2, with 7 bases fitting TRBD1. The CDR3 runs 17 residues. The germline V gene encodes CDR1 MDHEN and CDR2 SYDVKM. The ends lost 7 bases at V and 2 bases at J; junction bases unmatched: 16. CDR3 sequence (DNA): TGTGCCAGCACCCCTCCCCTCTGGACAGGAGGCAACTATGGCTACACCTTC. It yields the protein CASTPPLWTGGNYGYTF.

The chain carries TRBV5-5 and TRBJ2-1; TRBD2 matches 13 bases. The ends lost 2 bases at V and 3 bases at J; junction bases unmatched: 11. Germline V gene sequence: CDR1 SGHKS, CDR2 YYEKEE (reference sequence). CDR3 length: 19 residues. CDR3 sequence reads: CASSFRTSGSFHYYNEQFF. The CDR3 DNA is TGTGCCAGCAGCTTCCGGACTAGCGGGAGTTTCCACTACTACAATGAGCAGTTCTTC.

This clone was detected only once. The chain uses TRBV7-9 and TRBJ2-2, with 11 positions matching TRBD2. The J segment lost 5 bases and the V segment lost 6 bases, leaving 8 bases of the junction unmatched. This CDR3 has 16 residues. The germline V gene encodes CDR1 SEHNR and CDR2 FQNEAQ (reference sequence). The CDR3 DNA sequence: TGTGCCAGCAGAACTCCGGGACTAGCGGAGACCGGGGAGCTGTTTTTT. It codes for CASRTPGLAETGELFF.

V and J are TRBV15 and TRBJ2-1, with TRBD2 matching 8 bases. There are 12 residues in the CDR3. Looked up from germline, CDR1 is LNHNV and CDR2 is YYDKDF (reference sequence). Trimming cost V 3 bases and J 10 bases; bases outside gene matches: 2. CDR3 protein: CATSSSGAEQFF. The CDR3 DNA follows: TGTGCCACCAGCAGTAGCGGGGCCGAGCAGTTCTTC.

The count of this clone is one. V gene TRBV3-1 (or the pseudogene TRBV3-2) combines with J gene TRBJ2-2; 7 bases align to TRBD2. CDR1 and CDR2 (germline): LGHDT, YNNKEL (reference sequence). This CDR3 comprises 18 residues. Trimming removed 1 base from V and 0 bases from J; junction bases left unmatched: 8. The CDR3 sequence is CASSQVGGDLANTGELFF. CDR3 sequence (DNA): TGTGCCAGCAGCCAAGTGGGGGGGGACTTAGCGAACACCGGGGAGCTGTTTTTT.

The genes are TRBV12-3 or TRBV12-4 and TRBJ1-2, with 7 nucleotides matching TRBD1. V lost 5 bases to trimming and J lost 4 bases; unmatched junction nucleotides: 1. The CDR3 spans 12 residues. The CDR3 loop reads CASSGDSYGYTF. The CDR3 nucleotides are TGTGCCAGCAGTGGGGACAGCTATGGCTACACCTTC.

The chain combines TRBV5-6 with TRBJ2-3, with unresolved D. CDR1 SGHDT and CDR2 YYEEEE come from the germline V gene. CDR3 length: 14 residues. The germline V and J ends were trimmed by 1 base and 0 bases, with 6 bases remaining between them. The chain's CDR3 is CASSLTVSTDTQYF. Here the CDR3 DNA reads TGTGCCAGCAGCTTGACAGTGAGCACAGATACGCAGTATTTT.

The rearrangement joins TRBV19 to TRBJ1-1, with 8 positions matching TRBD1. V gave up 6 bases and J gave up 6 bases; unmatched junction bases: 12. The CDR3 is 15 residues long. The germline CDR1 and CDR2 sequences are LNHDA and SQIVND (reference sequence). In DNA form, the CDR3 reads TGTGCCAGTAGCGTCACAGGGGGGGTATGGTCTGAAGCTTTCTTT. Its protein is CASSVTGGVWSEAFF.

This clone was counted a few times. The chain joins TRBV29-1 to TRBJ2-3; 9 bases agree with TRBD2. Trimming cost V 7 bases and J 6 bases; bases outside gene matches: 14. Germline CDR1 and CDR2: SQVTM and ANQGSEA. The CDR3 runs 15 residues. The DNA of the CDR3 is TGCAGCGCAAACGGACTAGCGCAGTCCATCGATACGCAGTATTTT. Its protein is CSANGLAQSIDTQYF.

The chain uses TRBV19 and TRBJ2-7, with D perhaps matching TRBD2 (5 bases). The germline V and J ends were trimmed by 3 bases and 4 bases, with 16 bases remaining between them. The CDR3 spans 15 residues. Germline V gene lookup returns CDR1 LNHDA and CDR2 SQIVND (reference sequence). The CDR3 nucleotides are TGTGCCAGTAGTATGTCCTGGGGTTCGGGGTACGAGCAGTACTTC. This gives the protein CASSMSWGSGYEQYF.

The V call is TRBV5-1, the J call TRBJ1-4; 8 bases are a match to TRBD1. After removal of 0 bases from V and 8 bases from J, the junction contained 9 bases not matched to a gene. This CDR3 is built from 16 residues. Germline-derived CDR1 and CDR2 are SGHRS and YFSETQ. CDR3 residues: CASSLGLTGGVEKLFF. Here the CDR3 DNA reads TGCGCCAGCAGCTTGGGTCTTACAGGGGGAGTGGAAAAACTGTTTTTT.

This rearrangement joins TRBV6-5 to TRBJ1-3; TRBD1 matches 8 bases. Germline CDR1 is MNHEY and CDR2 is SVGAGI. The CDR3 extends over 14 amino acids. Germline trimming cut 4 bases from V and 5 bases from J; bases unmatched to any gene: 4. In DNA form, the CDR3 reads TGTGCCAGCAGTTCAACAGGGGGTAGAAACACCATATATTTT. Protein product: CASSSTGGRNTIYF.

This chain joins TRBV7-6 and TRBJ1-4; 8 bases fit TRBD1. This CDR3 comprises 16 residues. Germline trimming cut 1 base from V and 8 bases from J; bases unmatched to any gene: 9. CDR1 is SGHVS, CDR2 FNYEAQ, per germline. CDR3 bases: TGTGCCAGCAGCTTAGGGGCCGGGACAGGAAGAGAAAAACTGTTTTTT. Translating it yields CASSLGAGTGREKLFF.

CDR3 sequence reads: CASSFRWQGATSGSPLHF. The CDR3 DNA reads as TGCGCCAGCAGCTTTCGGTGGCAGGGGGCTACGTCGGGTTCACCCCTCCACTTT. The chain carries TRBV5-1 and TRBJ1-6, with 8 bases fitting TRBD1. J was trimmed by 9 bases and V by 2 bases; bases with no gene match: 16. The CDR3 extends over 18 amino acids. Germline V gene data show CDR1 as SGHRS and CDR2 as YFSETQ.

Concerning this clone: The same CDR3 is also encoded by other DNA sequences in this sample. The chain joins TRBV7-3 to TRBJ2-5, with TRBD2 matching over 16 bases. CDR3 length: 17 amino acids. Germline loops: CDR1 SGHTA, CDR2 FQGTGA. Trimming cost V 6 bases and J 5 bases; bases outside gene matches: 9. The CDR3 DNA sequence: TGTGCCAGCAGTTTGGGACTAGCGGGAGGGCCGGGGGAGACCCAGTACTTC. Residues: CASSLGLAGGPGETQYF. Variable domain in full (rest from reference TRBV7-3 and TRBJ2-5): GAGVSQTPSNKVTEKGKYVELRCDPISGHTALYWYRQSLGQGPEFLIYFQGTGAADDSGLPNDRFFAVRPEGSVSTLKIQRTERGDSAVYLCASSLGLAGGPGETQYFGPGTRLLVL.

V and J are TRBV5-8 and TRBJ1-2; D unclear. The CDR3 runs 11 residues. V was clipped by 8 bases and J by 2 bases, with 7 bases between them. Germline V lookup: CDR1 SGHTS, CDR2 YDEGEE. The DNA of the CDR3 is TGTGCCAGTTCATTGAACTATGGCTACACCTTC. Amino acids: CASSLNYGYTF.

This clone appeared once. The chain is built from TRBV2 and TRBJ1-2; D call uncertain. Trimming removed 1 base from V and 4 bases from J, with 7 bases in between. The CDR3 runs to 13 residues. Germline values: CDR1 SNHLY, CDR2 FYNNEI. For the CDR3, the DNA is TGTGCCAGCAGTGAAGGGCGGAGCTATGGCTACACCTTC. As protein: CASSEGRSYGYTF.

The chain has TRBV5-6 and TRBJ2-1, with 9 bases matching TRBD1. This CDR3 contains 15 residues. Trimming cost V 0 bases and J 9 bases; bases outside gene matches: 7. CDR1 is SGHDT, CDR2 YYEEEE, per germline. CDR3 in amino acids: CASSLVPGQGSEQFF. The CDR3 DNA is TGTGCCAGCAGCTTGGTACCGGGACAGGGCTCTGAGCAGTTCTTC.

V gene TRBV19 combines with J gene TRBJ1-5; D perhaps matches TRBD1 (5 bases). Trimming took 3 bases from V and 4 from J, leaving 7 bases between them. The CDR3 extends over 13 amino acids. The V gene's germline CDR1 is LNHDA and CDR2 SQIVND (reference sequence). CDR3 amino acids: CASSIRTNQPQHF. DNA of the CDR3: TGTGCCAGTAGTATTAGGACAAATCAGCCCCAGCATTTT.

The chain links TRBV11-2 to TRBJ2-7, with 11 positions matching TRBD1. The CDR3 totals 14 residues. V was clipped by 1 base and J by 4 bases; unmatched bases: 0. Germline CDR1 and CDR2: SGHAT and FQNNGV. The CDR3 nucleotides read TGTGCCAGCAGCTTAGGGGACAGGGGGTACGAGCAGTACTTC. Amino acid sequence: CASSLGDRGYEQYF. The full variable domain, in which reference TRBV11-2 and TRBJ2-7 provide the parts outside the CDR3, is EAGVAQSPRYKIIEKRQSVAFWCNPISGHATLYWYQQILGQGPKLLIQFQNNGVVDDSQLPKDRFSAERLKGVDSTLKIQPAKLEDSAVYLCASSLGDRGYEQYFGPGTRLTVT.